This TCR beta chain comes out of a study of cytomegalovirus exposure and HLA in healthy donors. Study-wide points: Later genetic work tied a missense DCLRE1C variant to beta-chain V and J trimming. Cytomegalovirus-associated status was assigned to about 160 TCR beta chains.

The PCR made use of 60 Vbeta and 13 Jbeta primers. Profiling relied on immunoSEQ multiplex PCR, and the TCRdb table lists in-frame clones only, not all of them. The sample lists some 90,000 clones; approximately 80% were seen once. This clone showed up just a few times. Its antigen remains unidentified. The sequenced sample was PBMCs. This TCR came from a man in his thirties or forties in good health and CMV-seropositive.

The CDR3 spells CATSSAGLNSPLHF. In DNA, the CDR3 is TGTGCCACCAGCAGCGCAGGGCTTAATTCACCCCTCCACTTT. The chain combines TRBV15 with TRBJ1-6, with TRBD1 as a possible D gene (5 bases). This CDR3 contains 14 residues. V was cut by 3 bases and J by 6 bases, with 9 bases left in between. Per the germline V gene, CDR1 is LNHNV and CDR2 is YYDKDF (reference sequence).